The 23 T cell receptor beta chains in this list originate from one sample, sequenced in a study of CD8 T cells in Susac syndrome (dated by TCRdb to between 2018 and 2020). Library creation used the immunoSEQ multiplex PCR assay. RNA was extracted with the RNeasy kit and roughly 0.45 to 1 ug was reverse transcribed using random hexamers. The public reads were run again by TCRdb, first through fastp at Q25 and then through MiXCR, and only productive beta chains were kept. CDR3 protein sequences are deduplicated, and each keeps its most common genes and DNA. This sample is represented by 95,000 to 150,000 distinct CDR3 sequences; 90% to 95% of them were singletons. Roughly 0.087% of the sample comes from the top ten. The sequencing sample was made of CD4+ T cells from PBMCs. The receptors were sampled from a human donor in good health.

The rearrangement uses TRBV5-1 and TRBJ1-5; TRBD1 matches 8 bases. Germline CDR1 is SGHRS and CDR2 is YFSETQ. This CDR3 has 17 residues. J lost 2 bases, V lost 1 base, and 8 bases had no gene match. The DNA for the CDR3 is TGCGCCAGCAGCTTGTTCAGGGGGCGCGGAGGCAATCAGCCCCAGCATTTT. Protein product: CASSLFRGRGGNQPQHF.

The chain links TRBV29-1 to TRBJ2-7; 7 bases are shared with TRBD2. Looked up from germline, CDR1 is SQVTM and CDR2 is ANQGSEA. This CDR3 comprises 15 residues. V shed 1 base, J shed 1 base, and the junction held 7 bases outside the gene matches. The CDR3 loop reads CSVEGGRGRSYEQYF. DNA of the CDR3: TGCAGCGTTGAAGGTGGGAGGGGCAGGTCCTACGAGCAGTACTTC.

The chain employs TRBV9 and TRBJ2-5; no firm D call. The CDR3 has 13 amino acids. Per germline, CDR1 SGDLS and CDR2 YYNGEE. V lost 3 bases, J lost 1 base, and 7 bases lay in between. CDR3 nucleotides: TGTGCCAGCAGCGGGGCAGCCCAAGAGACCCAGTACTTC. As protein: CASSGAAQETQYF.

The V and J genes are TRBV7-2 and TRBJ2-7; maybe TRBD1 (6 bases). The CDR3 has 15 residues. The V end was cut by 4 bases, the J end by 2 bases, with 15 bases between. Germline V CDR1 and CDR2: SGHTA, FQGNSA. The CDR3 DNA is TGTGCCAGCAGCTCCCGTAAACAGGGCCCCTACGAGCAGTACTTC. Protein product: CASSSRKQGPYEQYF.

The V and J genes are TRBV7-9 and TRBJ2-1; 7 nucleotides match TRBD1. Germline V gives CDR1 SEHNR, CDR2 FQNEAQ (reference sequence). V lost 1 base, J lost 4 bases, and 4 bases stayed unmatched. The CDR3 spans 15 residues. CDR3 nucleotides: TGTGCCAGCAGCTTAGGGTTGGGACAGTACAATGAGCAGTTCTTC. Residues: CASSLGLGQYNEQFF.

The genes are TRBV5-4 and TRBJ2-6, with TRBD1 identical over 11 bases. From germline, CDR1 is SGHNT and CDR2 YYREEE (reference sequence). V was clipped by 6 bases and J by 1 base; unmatched bases: 9. CDR3 size: 18 residues. For the CDR3, the DNA is TGTGCCAGCATTCACGAGGGGACAGGGGGATCTGGGGCCAACGTCCTGACTTTC. As protein: CASIHEGTGGSGANVLTF.

CDR3 residues: CASSPRVRGGTDTQYF. The DNA of the CDR3 is TGTGCCAGCAGCCCCCGGGTGAGAGGGGGCACAGATACGCAGTATTTT. J is TRBJ2-3 and V is TRBV11-2, with D tentatively TRBD1 or TRBD2 (5 bases each). V lost 5 bases and J 1 base, leaving 16 bases between the germline ends. Per the germline V gene, CDR1 is SGHAT and CDR2 is FQNNGV. The CDR3 is made up of 16 amino acids. The full variable domain, rest sourced from reference TRBV11-2 and TRBJ2-3, is EAGVAQSPRYKIIEKRQSVAFWCNPISGHATLYWYQQILGQGPKLLIQFQNNGVVDDSQLPKDRFSAERLKGVDSTLKIQPAKLEDSAVYLCASSPRVRGGTDTQYFGPGTRLTVL.

The V call is TRBV3-1, the J call TRBJ2-2; 11 bases line up with TRBD2. CDR1 is LGHDT, CDR2 YNNKEL, per germline (reference sequence). The CDR3 runs 16 residues. V was pared by 5 bases and J by 0 bases, with 2 bases of the junction left unmatched. CDR3 DNA sequence: TGTGCCAGCAGCTTACTAGCGGGAGCGAACACCGGGGAGCTGTTTTTT. Its protein product is CASSLLAGANTGELFF.

V and J are TRBV7-6 and TRBJ2-7, with 9 nucleotides matching TRBD1. V trimming: 7 bases; J trimming: 4 bases; junction bases outside the gene matches: 14. The CDR3 runs 16 residues. Germline CDR1 and CDR2: SGHVS and FNYEAQ. Here the CDR3 reads CASTHNTGTGPYEQYF. DNA of the CDR3: TGTGCCAGCACCCACAACACCGGGACAGGGCCGTACGAGCAGTACTTC.

The genes are TRBV7-2 and TRBJ2-5; 9 bases line up with TRBD1. From germline, CDR1 is SGHTA and CDR2 FQGNSA. The CDR3 sequence is 13 residues long. The ends lost 5 bases at V and 5 bases at J; junction bases unmatched: 3. The CDR3 sequence is CASSAQGAETQYF. The CDR3 DNA reads TGTGCCAGCAGCGCACAGGGGGCCGAGACCCAGTACTTC.

The chain carries TRBV30 and TRBJ1-1; unclear D gene. The CDR3 spans 14 residues. Germline V CDR1 and CDR2: GTSNPN, SVGIG (reference sequence). V gave up 3 bases and J gave up 1 base, with 12 bases separating them. The CDR3 bases are TGTGCCTGGAGCCCTTCCTGGGGGAACACTGAAGCTTTCTTT. Translation gives CAWSPSWGNTEAFF.

The chain couples TRBV9 to TRBJ2-1, with 9 positions matching TRBD2. Trimming took 1 base from V and 7 from J; bases not matched to a gene: 6. CDR1 is SGDLS, CDR2 YYNGEE, per germline. The CDR3 has 15 amino acids. The CDR3 spells CASSVIAGVSNEQFF. The DNA of the CDR3 is TGTGCCAGCAGCGTAATAGCGGGAGTGTCGAATGAGCAGTTCTTC.

The V call is TRBV2, the J call TRBJ1-1; D unresolved. Germline V CDR1 and CDR2: SNHLY, FYNNEI. The CDR3 extends over 11 amino acids. Trimming stripped 4 bases from V and 2 bases from J, with 2 bases between. The CDR3 protein is CASSANTEAFF. For the CDR3, the DNA is TGTGCCAGCAGTGCCAACACTGAAGCTTTCTTT.

The V gene is TRBV5-6, the J gene TRBJ2-6; the match to TRBD1 covers 9 bases. CDR1 and CDR2 from the germline V gene are SGHDT and YYEEEE. Trimming removed 1 base from V and 1 base from J; junction bases left unmatched: 6. The CDR3 is 18 residues long. CDR3 bases: TGTGCCAGCAGCTTGTTTACAGGGGGCGGGTCTGGGGCCAACGTCCTGACTTTC. Protein sequence: CASSLFTGGGSGANVLTF.

The chain is built from TRBV5-1 and TRBJ2-7; no definite D call. From germline, CDR1 is SGHRS and CDR2 YFSETQ. The germline V and J ends were trimmed by 0 bases and 3 bases, with 13 bases remaining between them. This CDR3 region has 15 residues. The DNA of the CDR3 is TGCGCCAGCAGCTTGGCCGGCGGTCCTAGCTACGAGCAGTACTTC. Residues: CASSLAGGPSYEQYF. The whole variable domain, remainder taken from reference TRBV5-1 and TRBJ2-7, is KAGVTQTPRYLIKTRGQQVTLSCSPISGHRSVSWYQQTPGQGLQFLFEYFSETQRNKGNFPGRFSGRQFSNSRSEMNVSTLELGDSALYLCASSLAGGPSYEQYFGPGTRLTVT.

The J gene is TRBJ2-2, the V gene TRBV28; D remains unclear. V gave up 3 bases and J gave up 8 bases, with 4 bases separating them. The germline gives CDR1 MDHEN, CDR2 SYDVKM. CDR3 length: 11 residues. The CDR3 nucleotides read TGTGCCAGCAGTTTCAAAGGGGAGCTGTTTTTT. It specifies CASSFKGELFF.

This clonotype has only a few counts. The CDR3 loop reads CASSTKIEQFF. As DNA, the CDR3 is TGTGCCAGCAGCACCAAGATTGAGCAGTTCTTC. The V and J genes are TRBV6-2 or TRBV6-3 and TRBJ2-1; D gene unclear. The CDR3 has 11 amino acids. Germline CDR1 and CDR2: MNHEY and SVGEGT. V was shortened by 6 bases and J by 9 bases, with 9 bases between the two germline ends.

The chain carries TRBV2 and TRBJ1-5, with no clear D. Germline V gene data show CDR1 as SNHLY and CDR2 as FYNNEI. The CDR3 is made up of 14 amino acids. Trimming left V 4 bases short and J 7 bases short, with 14 bases between. This chain's CDR3 is CASSGEASGQPQHF. The CDR3 DNA is TGTGCCAGCAGTGGTGAGGCATCCGGGCAGCCCCAGCATTTT.

This rearrangement joins TRBV15 to TRBJ2-1; D is undetermined. This CDR3 has 16 residues. V was trimmed by 1 base and J by 4 bases, leaving 14 bases between them. From germline, CDR1 is LNHNV and CDR2 YYDKDF (reference sequence). The CDR3, as DNA: TGTGCCACCAGCAGAGGAGGCGCCGAGCTTTACAATGAGCAGTTCTTC. It translates to CATSRGGAELYNEQFF.

This chain uses TRBV5-1 with TRBJ1-2, with TRBD1 as a possible D gene (5 bases). V lost 0 bases and J lost 3, with 12 bases in between. The CDR3 contains 15 residues. CDR1 is SGHRS, CDR2 YFSETQ, per germline. The CDR3 loop is CASSLGPDSDYGYTF. CDR3 bases: TGCGCCAGCAGCTTGGGCCCCGACAGCGACTATGGCTACACCTTC.

In this sample, this clonotype turned up a few times. The chain links TRBV5-1 to TRBJ2-5, with D unclear. The CDR3 contains 14 residues. CDR1 is SGHRS, CDR2 YFSETQ, per germline. V lost 0 bases and J lost 2, with 8 bases in between. The CDR3 reads CASSLVGRQETQYF. CDR3 DNA: TGCGCCAGCAGCTTGGTCGGCAGACAAGAGACCCAGTACTTC.

The V gene is TRBV7-8, the J gene TRBJ2-2; D assignment may be TRBD1 or TRBD2 (5 bases each). CDR1 SGHVS and CDR2 FQNEAQ come from the germline V gene. Deletions cut 0 bases from V and 3 bases from J, with 8 bases between. The CDR3 contains 15 residues. CDR3 sequence: CASSLALGDTGELFF. The DNA for the CDR3 is TGTGCCAGCAGCTTAGCGCTGGGGGACACCGGGGAGCTGTTTTTT.

The chain employs TRBV5-1 and TRBJ2-5; D is possibly TRBD2 (5 bases). The V gene's germline CDR1 is SGHRS and CDR2 YFSETQ. Trimming stripped 4 bases from V and 0 bases from J, with 19 bases between. The CDR3 is 17 residues long. CDR3 DNA sequence: TGCGCCAGCAGCCGTTCAGCCCGGCGGGCAGACCAAGAGACCCAGTACTTC. Protein sequence: CASSRSARRADQETQYF.